This T cell receptor beta chain was sequenced during a study of OX40 agonist ivuxolimab in advanced cancers. Regarding the study in general: Ivuxolimab was a fully human IgG2 agonistic monoclonal antibody targeting the costimulatory receptor OX40 (CD134). Intravenous ivuxolimab was administered to patients every 2 weeks at six dose levels: 0.01, 0.1, 0.3, 1.5, 3 and 10 mg/kg. Of the roughly 52 dose-escalation patients, hepatocellular carcinoma was present in 19, melanoma in around 15, renal cell carcinoma in 9 and head and neck cancer in 9. In the dose-escalation cohort, more than 75% of patients were male, and the mean age was approximately 60 years, with a range of roughly 23 to 85. Prior anti-PD-1, anti-PD-L1 or anti-CTLA-4 therapy was permitted, and checkpoint inhibitors had been received by about 36% of dose-escalation patients. Partial responses were achieved by three dose-escalation patients, of whom one had hepatocellular carcinoma and two had cutaneous melanoma. The point of sequencing TCRbeta in the periphery was to test whether ivuxolimab changed TCR sequence diversity and drove clonal T-cell expansion. The paper reports the monotherapy dose-escalation portion (N = 52 patients) of the phase I ivuxolimab trial.

To sequence the TCRbeta CDR3 region, genomic DNA was isolated from the sorted cells. The immunoSEQ Assay was used to sequence the TCRbeta CDR3 regions. TCRdb provides this immuneACCESS table in a form limited to in-frame rearrangements. Some clones are lacking; in checked studies, under half of them reflect an unresolved V gene, and why the rest are absent is not known. This sample is represented by tens of thousands of clones; under 95% of them were singletons. The ten largest clones capture roughly 15% of the sample. V is pared back by 4 bases and J by 4 bases, with 14 bases lying between the germline termini. The germline V gene encodes CDR1 SGHNT and CDR2 YYREEE (reference sequence). The cysteine opens and the phenylalanine closes a CDR3 of 14 amino acids. The only DNA kept is the CDR3, 42 bases in frame from the first base. Summary of the overall study and its limitations: Antigen specificity was not determined for the clonally expanded peripheral T cells. Low levels of normalized T-cell clonal expansion were also shown by some nonresponding patients. On average, CD8+ T cells showed more expanded clones than CD4+ T cells after ivuxolimab. In partial responders in the 0.1-3.0 mg/kg groups, normalized peripheral clonal expansion was found to be among the lowest, especially among CD8+ T cells. Clonal expansion of both CD4+ and CD8+ blood T cells was observed from baseline to week 6 at doses 0.1 to 3.0 mg/kg.

Patients with autoimmune disease history or receiving systemic immunosuppression were excluded from the trial. Peripheral blood for TCR sequencing was drawn from every dose cohort at baseline, at cycle 4 day 1 and at cycle 7 day 1. The samples were drawn from a first-in-human, open-label, multicenter phase I dose-escalation trial of ivuxolimab. Adults with locally advanced or metastatic melanoma, renal cell, hepatocellular, or head and neck squamous cell carcinoma were enrolled in the trial. Before TCR sequencing, CD4+ T cells and CD8+ T cells from peripheral blood were sorted into separate populations. This clone has just a few counts. The specificity of this receptor is unknown. The sample holds no much larger clone one base away, and base qualities are not on file.

Sample: CD4+ or CD8+ T cells sorted from blood, taken in a trial of the OX40 agonist ivuxolimab. Rearrangement joined TRBV5-4 to TRBJ1-2; no D gene can be assigned with confidence. This sequence originates from an adult with an advanced solid tumor such as melanoma, head and neck, liver or kidney cancer. The CDR3 corresponds to CASSQSVGSYGYTF. At the DNA level, the sequence is TGTGCCAGCAGCCAGTCCGTGGGCAGCTATGGCTACACCTTC.